The 8 T cell receptor beta chains listed next were all sequenced from one sample in a study of identical twins. In TCRdb, the 5' RACE reads were re-called with MiXCR into one record per CDR3 protein. The sample shows 300,000 to 400,000 distinct CDR3 sequences, about 12% of them seen only once. These same data were also listed under a study on yellow fever vaccine responses in identical twins.

Material: CD8+ T cells sorted from blood. These receptors were taken from a woman under 30 in good health.

In this sample, this clonotype turned up many times. V is TRBV11-2 and J is TRBJ2-1; possibly TRBD1 for D (6 bases). Germline CDR1 and CDR2: SGHAT and FQNNGV. V gave up 10 bases and J gave up 9 bases, with 34 bases separating them. The length of the CDR3 is 18 residues. CDR3 nucleotide sequence: TGTGCCATCAGGGGTCTAGCCATAGCAGATACAAACGGTGGTGAGCAGTTCTTC. Translated: CAIRGLAIADTNGGEQFF.

This clonotype has more than one count but fewer than ten. This chain joins TRBV5-1 and TRBJ2-1; D ambiguous. V was cut by 6 bases and J by 4 bases, with 23 bases left in between. Per the germline V gene, CDR1 is SGHRS and CDR2 is YFSETQ. The length of the CDR3 is 17 residues. CDR3 DNA: TGCGCCAGCAACAAGGGCCGCTACTCCCCCGTATACAATGAGCAGTTCTTC. This encodes CASNKGRYSPVYNEQFF.

The rearrangement uses TRBV6-1 and TRBJ2-7; weak D call: TRBD1 (6 bases). The CDR3 extends over 11 amino acids. V was trimmed by 9 bases and J by 7 bases, leaving 13 bases between them. Germline CDR1 and CDR2: MNHNS and SASEGT. The CDR3 here is CASDGQREQYV. DNA of the CDR3: TGTGCCAGTGACGGACAGCGGGAGCAGTACGTC.

This clonotype was seen a few times. The V call is TRBV2, the J call TRBJ2-7; unclear D gene. V was clipped by 2 bases and J by 6 bases, with 11 bases between them. The CDR3 length is 13 residues. Germline V gene sequence: CDR1 SNHLY, CDR2 FYNNEI. The CDR3 loop is CASSEFPPGEQYV. In DNA form, the CDR3 reads TGTGCCAGCAGTGAATTTCCACCCGGCGAGCAGTACGTC.

The chain carries TRBV5-1 and TRBJ2-7, with D perhaps TRBD2 (8 bases). In germline, CDR1 is SGHRS, CDR2 YFSETQ. This CDR3 is 14 amino acids long. V was trimmed by 1 base and J by 6 bases, leaving 14 bases between them. This CDR3 is CASSLSGGGGEQYF. In nucleotides, the CDR3 is TGCGCCAGCAGCTTGTCGGGAGGGGGCGGCGAGCAGTACTTC.

V gene TRBV6-1 combines with J gene TRBJ1-5; the match to TRBD1 covers 7 bases. Trimming cost V 1 base and J 4 bases; bases outside gene matches: 10. The CDR3 sequence is 17 residues long. CDR1 MNHNS and CDR2 SASEGT come from the germline V gene. CDR3 bases: TGTGCCAGCAGTGAAGGTGTAGGGGGCTGGGGAAATCAGCCCCAGCATTTT. Its translation: CASSEGVGGWGNQPQHF.

The genes are TRBV20-1 and TRBJ1-1; unclear D gene. The CDR3 is 12 amino acids. Trimming removed 0 bases from V and 1 base from J, with 3 bases in between. The germline gives CDR1 DFQATT, CDR2 SNEGSKA (reference sequence). Here the CDR3 DNA reads TGCAGTGCTAGAGATTGGAACACTGAAGCTTTCTTT. It is translated as CSARDWNTEAFF.

This clonotype has just a few counts. This chain connects TRBV10-1 to TRBJ2-5; either TRBD1 or TRBD2 may supply D (5 bases each). This CDR3 has 16 residues. Germline V gene sequence: CDR1 WNHNN, CDR2 SYGVQD (reference sequence). V lost 4 bases and J lost 4, with 19 bases in between. The CDR3 here is CASSGGYTRLGETQYF. The CDR3 coding sequence is TGCGCCAGCAGTGGGGGGTACACCCGGCTCGGAGAGACCCAGTACTTC.